The table lists the clone carrying this T cell receptor beta chain with many counts. Its antigen is currently unknown. This sample was taken from a study of T cells in Graves' hyperthyroidism and ophthalmopathy. Broader study findings: Ophthalmopathy could be told apart from stable hyperthyroidism with a 13 V-J model. Blood also carried most thyroid clonotypes expanded above 0.001.

Aged 18 to 65, the patients had hyperthyroidism that was newly diagnosed and had lasted under 2 months. The study left out patients who had uncontrolled infection, other autoimmune disease, pregnancy or lactation. This CDR3 contains 15 residues. Trimming shortened V by 6 bases and J by 8 bases, and 20 bases separated the two germline ends. Amplified TCR beta CDR3 regions came from RNA transcripts. The TCR CDR3 first-round RT-PCR relied on the HTBI primer set. One entry per CDR3 protein, called by TCRdb with MiXCR from the multiplex PCR reads. The sample has roughly 360,000 distinct CDR3 sequences; about 13% are singletons.

The genes are TRBV12-3 or TRBV12-4 and TRBJ2-1, with D possibly being TRBD2 (6 bases). The sample was blood. This sequence was found in a man in his thirties or forties with Graves' hyperthyroidism that later progressed to Graves' ophthalmopathy. The CDR3: CASSRMTREFDEQFF. CDR3 bases: TGTGCCAGCAGCCGCATGACTCGGGAGTTCGATGAGCAGTTCTTC.